This is a list of T cell receptor beta chains from one sample in a study of blood T cell repertoires in COVID-19. This table comes from immunoSEQ multiplex PCR, and its TCRdb copy is limited to in-frame clones, with some not included. The table shows about 380,000 clones, with approximately 87% occurring only once. The sequenced material came from PBMCs or T cells enriched from blood (not recorded which). These receptors all come from a man younger than 45 who had recovered from COVID-19. Each CDR3 is given with its conserved first and last residue. Fields, in order: V gene, CDR3 protein.

>TRBV9
CASSVGRQGAVYGYTF
>TRBV9
CASSAAGTTTYNEQFF
>TRBV18
CASSPTRTGALEEKLFF
>TRBV19
CARVAVEAFF
>TRBV19
CASSIAGSNYYEQYF
>TRBV7-9
CASSLAPGTDGYTF
>TRBV6-5
CASRPGGGNDQPQHF
>TRBV6-1
CASSEAAGYLYYSNQPQHF
>TRBV4-1
CASSQGAVWQPQHF
>TRBV27
CASSRRTNEQFF
>TRBV4-1
CASSQVQGAIGTLHF
>TRBV5-4
CASSLGGIRDTSYEQYF
>TRBV6-5
CASRQGSTNTGELFF
>TRBV6-6
CASSPGPGDEQFF
>TRBV5-1
CASSLVDRAADTQYF
>TRBV5-5
CASSRDRGTYNEQFF
>TRBV19
CASSIGRLNTEAFF
>TRBV19
CASATSGSTDTQYF
>TRBV6-2/TRBV6-3
CASSSAPTANYGYTF
>TRBV4-1
CASSPQPTGEFNYGYTF
>TRBV10-3
CAISESTRGGELFF
>TRBV21-1
CANRTDSYEQYF
>TRBV11-2
CASSLDVGGGQPQHF
>TRBV19
CASSVQEGLYSSAEQYF